The entry below gives a single T cell receptor (beta chain) sequence along with its context. Only in-frame clones appear in the TCRdb table, and some are missing; sequencing was by immunoSEQ multiplex PCR. This sample has approximately 300,000 clones; more than 70% occur once, and the top ten carry approximately 5.3%. The study recruited people aged about 18 to 95 years across some 23 US areas. Clinical history as reported by participants underpinned cohort assignment. Donors in Cohort 3 counted as recovered after two negative PCRs, clearance, or symptom resolution. The data stem from a study of blood T cell repertoires in COVID-19. Overall study: From the United States, Italy and Spain came samples of acute and convalescent COVID-19.

The V gene lost 7 bases and the J gene lost 11 bases, with 20 bases spanning the gap. The germline CDR1 and CDR2 sequences are MNHEY and SVGAGI. The CDR3 runs 13 residues. This chain connects TRBV6-5 to TRBJ1-1, with D perhaps TRBD1 (5 bases). The TCR originated in a woman aged 25 to 39 who had recovered from COVID-19. The sequencing input was PBMCs or T cells enriched from blood (not recorded which). This CDR3 reads CASTPPGGVGAFF. Written as DNA, the CDR3 is TGTGCCAGCACTCCACCCGGGGGAGTGGGGGCTTTCTTT.